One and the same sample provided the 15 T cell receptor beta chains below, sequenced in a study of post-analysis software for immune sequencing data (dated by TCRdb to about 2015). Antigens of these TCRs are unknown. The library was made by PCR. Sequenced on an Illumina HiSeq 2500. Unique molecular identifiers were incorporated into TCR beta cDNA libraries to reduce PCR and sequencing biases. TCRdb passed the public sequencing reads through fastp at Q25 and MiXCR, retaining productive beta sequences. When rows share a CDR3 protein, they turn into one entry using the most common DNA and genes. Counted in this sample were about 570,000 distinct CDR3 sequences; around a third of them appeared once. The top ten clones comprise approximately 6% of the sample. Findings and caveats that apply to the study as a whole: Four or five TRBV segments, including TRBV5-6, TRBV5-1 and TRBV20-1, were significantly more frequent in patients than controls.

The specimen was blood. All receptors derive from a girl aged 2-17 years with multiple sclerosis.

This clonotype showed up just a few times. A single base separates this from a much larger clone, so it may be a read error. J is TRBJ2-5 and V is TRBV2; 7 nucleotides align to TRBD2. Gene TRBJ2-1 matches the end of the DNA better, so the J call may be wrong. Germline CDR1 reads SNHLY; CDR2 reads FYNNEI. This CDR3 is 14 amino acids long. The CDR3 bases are TGTGCCAGCAGTATACGGACTAGTGGAGAGACCCAGTTCTTC. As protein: CASSIRTSGETQFF.

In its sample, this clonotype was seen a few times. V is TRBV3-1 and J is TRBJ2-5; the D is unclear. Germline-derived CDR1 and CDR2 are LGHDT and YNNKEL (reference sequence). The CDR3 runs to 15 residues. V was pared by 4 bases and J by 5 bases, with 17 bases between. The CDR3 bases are TGTGCCAGCAGCCGCAACGGGCTAGGCGATGAGACCCAGTACTTC. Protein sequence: CASSRNGLGDETQYF.

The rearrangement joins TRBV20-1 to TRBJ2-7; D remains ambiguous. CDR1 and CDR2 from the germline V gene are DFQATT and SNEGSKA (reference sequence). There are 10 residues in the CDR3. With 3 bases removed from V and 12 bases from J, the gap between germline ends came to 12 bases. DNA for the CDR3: TGCAGTGCTAGTCAAGAGACCCGGTACTTC. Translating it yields CSASQETRYF.

CDR3 nucleotides: TGCGCCAGCAGCCTACCACAGGGGACTAAAGACAATGAGCAGTTCTTC. It is translated as CASSLPQGTKDNEQFF. This chain uses TRBV5-1 with TRBJ2-1; D may be TRBD1 or TRBD2 (7 bases each). Germline lookup yields CDR1 SGHRS and CDR2 YFSETQ. Trimming took off 4 bases at V and 5 bases at J, with 19 bases between the two ends. The CDR3 is 16 residues long.

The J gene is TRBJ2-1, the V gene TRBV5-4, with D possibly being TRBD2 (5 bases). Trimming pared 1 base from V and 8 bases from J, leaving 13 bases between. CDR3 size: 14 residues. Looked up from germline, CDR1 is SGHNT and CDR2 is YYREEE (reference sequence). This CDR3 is CASSLTRPGYEQFF. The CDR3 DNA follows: TGTGCCAGCAGCTTGACTAGACCCGGCTATGAGCAGTTCTTC.

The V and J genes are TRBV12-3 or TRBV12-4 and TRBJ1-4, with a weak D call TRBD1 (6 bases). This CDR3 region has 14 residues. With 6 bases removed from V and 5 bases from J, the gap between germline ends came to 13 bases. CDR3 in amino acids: CASRLDRENEKLFF. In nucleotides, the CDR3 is TGTGCCAGCAGACTGGACAGAGAAAATGAAAAACTGTTTTTT.

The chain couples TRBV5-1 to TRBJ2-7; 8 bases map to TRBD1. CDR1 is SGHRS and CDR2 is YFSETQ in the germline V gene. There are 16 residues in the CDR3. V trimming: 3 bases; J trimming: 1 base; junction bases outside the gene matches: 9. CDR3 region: CASSSLDRTGSYEQYF. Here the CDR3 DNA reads TGCGCCAGCAGCTCCCTGGACCGGACAGGGTCCTACGAGCAGTACTTC.

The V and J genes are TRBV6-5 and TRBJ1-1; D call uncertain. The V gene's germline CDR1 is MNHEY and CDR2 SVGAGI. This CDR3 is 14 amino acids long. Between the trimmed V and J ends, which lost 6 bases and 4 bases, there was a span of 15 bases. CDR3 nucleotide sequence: TGTGCCAGCAGGGCCCGGGAGGGATCCACTGAAGCTTTCTTT. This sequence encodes CASRAREGSTEAFF.

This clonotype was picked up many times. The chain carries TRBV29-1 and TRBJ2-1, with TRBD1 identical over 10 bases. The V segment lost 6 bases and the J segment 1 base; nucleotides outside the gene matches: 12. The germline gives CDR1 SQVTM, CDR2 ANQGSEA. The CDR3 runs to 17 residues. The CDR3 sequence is CSVRTGGDPRSYNEQFF. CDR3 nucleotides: TGCAGCGTCCGGACAGGGGGGGATCCAAGGTCCTACAATGAGCAGTTCTTC.

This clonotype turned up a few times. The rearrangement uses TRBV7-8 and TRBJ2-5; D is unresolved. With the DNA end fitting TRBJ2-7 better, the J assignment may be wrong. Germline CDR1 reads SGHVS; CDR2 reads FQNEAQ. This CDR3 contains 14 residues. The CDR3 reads CASSPYYGINEQYF. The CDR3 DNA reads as TGTGCCAGCAGCCCGTATTATGGGATCAACGAGCAGTACTTC.

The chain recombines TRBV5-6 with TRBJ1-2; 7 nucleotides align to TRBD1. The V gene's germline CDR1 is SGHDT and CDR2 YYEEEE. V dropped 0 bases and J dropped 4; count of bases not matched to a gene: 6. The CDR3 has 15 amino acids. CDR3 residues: CASSLDPTGAYGYTF. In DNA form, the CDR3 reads TGTGCCAGCAGCTTGGATCCCACAGGGGCCTATGGCTACACCTTC.

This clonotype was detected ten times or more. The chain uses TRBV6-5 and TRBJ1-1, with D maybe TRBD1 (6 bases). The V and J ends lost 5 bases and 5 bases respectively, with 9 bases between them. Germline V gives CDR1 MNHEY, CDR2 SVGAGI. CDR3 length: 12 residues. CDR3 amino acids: CASSRGGTEAFF. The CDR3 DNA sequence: TGTGCCAGCAGTAGAGGGGGAACTGAAGCTTTCTTT.

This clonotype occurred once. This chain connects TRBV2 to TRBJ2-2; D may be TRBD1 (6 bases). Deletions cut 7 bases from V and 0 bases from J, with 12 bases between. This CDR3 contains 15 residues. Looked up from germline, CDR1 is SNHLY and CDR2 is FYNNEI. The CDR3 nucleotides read TGTGCCAGCATTCTGGACAGCCCGAACACCGGGGAGCTGTTTTTT. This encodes CASILDSPNTGELFF.

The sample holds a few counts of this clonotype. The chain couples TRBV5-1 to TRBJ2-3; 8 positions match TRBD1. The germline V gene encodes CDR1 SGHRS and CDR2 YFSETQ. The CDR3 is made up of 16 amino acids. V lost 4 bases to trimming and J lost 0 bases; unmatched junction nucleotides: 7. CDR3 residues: CASSAGQGTSTDTQYF. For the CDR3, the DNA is TGCGCCAGCAGCGCCGGACAGGGCACTAGCACAGATACGCAGTATTTT.

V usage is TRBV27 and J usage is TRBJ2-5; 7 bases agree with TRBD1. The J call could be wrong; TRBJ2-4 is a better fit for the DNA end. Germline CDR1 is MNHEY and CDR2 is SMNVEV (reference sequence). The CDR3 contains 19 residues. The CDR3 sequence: CASRISFRTGLGAKNIQYF. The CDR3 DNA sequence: TGTGCCAGCAGGATATCTTTTAGGACAGGTTTGGGGGCCAAAAACATTCAGTACTTC.